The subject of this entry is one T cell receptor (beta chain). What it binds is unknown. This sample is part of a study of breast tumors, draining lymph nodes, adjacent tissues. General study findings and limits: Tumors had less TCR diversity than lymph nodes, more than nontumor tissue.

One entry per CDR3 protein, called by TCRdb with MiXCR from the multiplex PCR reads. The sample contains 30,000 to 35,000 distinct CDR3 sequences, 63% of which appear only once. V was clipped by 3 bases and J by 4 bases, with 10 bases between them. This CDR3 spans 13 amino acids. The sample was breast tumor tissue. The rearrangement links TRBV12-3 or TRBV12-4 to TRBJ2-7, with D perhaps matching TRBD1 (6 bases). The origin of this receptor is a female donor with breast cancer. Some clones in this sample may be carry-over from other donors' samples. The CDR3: CASSFGTPYEQYF. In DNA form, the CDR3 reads TGTGCCAGCAGTTTTGGGACACCGTACGAGCAGTACTTC.